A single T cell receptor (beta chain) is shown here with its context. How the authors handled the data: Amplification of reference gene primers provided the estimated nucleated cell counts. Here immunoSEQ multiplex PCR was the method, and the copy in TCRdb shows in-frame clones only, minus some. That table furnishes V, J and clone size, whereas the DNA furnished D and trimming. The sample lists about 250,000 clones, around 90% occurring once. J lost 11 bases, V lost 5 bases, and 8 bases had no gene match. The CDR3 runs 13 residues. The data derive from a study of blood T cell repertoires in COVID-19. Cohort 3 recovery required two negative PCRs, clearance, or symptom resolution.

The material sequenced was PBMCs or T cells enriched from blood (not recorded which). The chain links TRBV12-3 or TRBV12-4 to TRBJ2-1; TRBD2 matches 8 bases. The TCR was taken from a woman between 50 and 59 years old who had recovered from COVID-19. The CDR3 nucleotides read TGTGCCAGCAGTACCAGGACTAGCCAGCAGCAGTTCTTC. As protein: CASSTRTSQQQFF.